One sample yielded the 30 T cell receptor beta chains listed below, sequenced in a study of cytomegalovirus exposure and HLA in healthy donors. The PCR was carried out with 60 Vbeta primers and 13 Jbeta primers. Assay: immunoSEQ multiplex PCR; the TCRdb copy retains only in-frame clones and omits some. The data hold 100,000 to 150,000 clones, with around 74% observed a single time. What was sequenced was PBMCs. The origin of the receptors is a man in his forties in good health and CMV-seropositive.

V gene TRBV7-9 combines with J gene TRBJ2-7; 9 bases align to TRBD1. CDR1 and CDR2 from the germline V gene are SEHNR and FQNEAQ (reference sequence). Trimming took 3 bases from V and 4 from J; bases not matched to a gene: 7. CDR3 length equals 15 residues. The CDR3 DNA is TGTGCCAGCAGCTTTGAGGACAGGGGTGAATACGAGCAGTACTTC. This codes for CASSFEDRGEYEQYF.

The rearrangement links TRBV7-2 to TRBJ2-3; TRBD2 aligns across 8 bases. Germline-derived CDR1 and CDR2 are SGHTA and FQGNSA. The V segment lost 5 bases and the J segment 2 bases; nucleotides outside the gene matches: 6. CDR3 size: 15 residues. CDR3 sequence reads: CASSHSGAYTDTQYF. CDR3 DNA: TGTGCCAGCAGCCATAGCGGGGCCTACACAGATACGCAGTATTTT.

The V gene is TRBV27, the J gene TRBJ2-1; 7 nucleotides align to TRBD1. Germline V lookup: CDR1 MNHEY, CDR2 SMNVEV (reference sequence). This CDR3 contains 15 residues. Trimming cost V 6 bases and J 9 bases; bases outside gene matches: 14. CDR3 protein: CASSFLTTGDSEQFF. CDR3 nucleotide sequence: TGTGCCAGCAGCTTTCTTACCACAGGGGACAGTGAGCAGTTCTTC.

The chain links TRBV25-1 to TRBJ2-7; 9 bases are a match to TRBD2. Germline loops: CDR1 MGHDK, CDR2 SYGVNS. The CDR3 spans 15 residues. V trimming: 5 bases; J trimming: 3 bases; junction bases outside the gene matches: 8. This chain's CDR3 is CASSLSGRGGYEQYF. Written as DNA, the CDR3 is TGTGCCAGCAGTCTTAGCGGGAGAGGAGGCTACGAGCAGTACTTC.

The V call is TRBV27, the J call TRBJ1-5; D is unclear. Trimming pared 6 bases from V and 7 bases from J, leaving 13 bases between. Germline CDR1 reads MNHEY; CDR2 reads SMNVEV (reference sequence). CDR3 length: 13 residues. CDR3 protein: CASRGGVDQPQHF. The DNA of the CDR3 is TGTGCCAGCAGGGGCGGGGTGGACCAGCCCCAGCATTTT.

J is TRBJ2-7 and V is TRBV30; 7 nucleotides agree with TRBD1. The length of the CDR3 is 15 residues. Trimming removed 0 bases from V and 5 bases from J; junction bases left unmatched: 10. The germline V gene has CDR1 GTSNPN and CDR2 SVGIG (reference sequence). This CDR3 reads CAWSVQIGRGNEQYF. The DNA for the CDR3 is TGTGCCTGGAGTGTACAAATAGGCAGGGGGAACGAGCAGTACTTC.

This clone was detected only a few times. This chain uses TRBV5-1 with TRBJ1-3, with 8 positions matching TRBD1. Looked up from germline, CDR1 is SGHRS and CDR2 is YFSETQ. The CDR3 is made up of 15 amino acids. V lost 4 bases, J lost 0 bases, and 3 bases stayed unmatched. For the CDR3, the DNA is TGCGCCAGCAGCCTGGACAGGGTCTCTGGAAACACCATATATTTT. The encoded protein is CASSLDRVSGNTIYF.

This rearrangement joins TRBV4-2 to TRBJ2-1, with TRBD2 matching 8 bases. Germline lookup yields CDR1 LGHNA and CDR2 YNFKEQ. CDR3 length: 16 amino acids. Unmatched junction bases numbered 3, after V lost 0 bases and J lost 2 bases. CDR3 nucleotides: TGTGCCAGCAGCCAAGAGACTAGCGCGACCTACAATGAGCAGTTCTTC. This sequence encodes CASSQETSATYNEQFF.

The chain joins TRBV10-3 to TRBJ2-5; 11 bases fit TRBD1. TRBJ2-7 matches the DNA end more closely, so the J call is doubtful. The CDR3 is 16 residues long. Looked up from germline, CDR1 is ENHRY and CDR2 is SYGVKD. CDR3 loop: CAIKGGSGQGDYEQYF. The CDR3 nucleotides are TGTGCCATCAAGGGGGGTTCGGGACAGGGGGATTACGAGCAGTACTTC.

This clone was seen more than once but under ten times. This rearrangement joins TRBV25-1 to TRBJ1-2; the match to TRBD1 covers 9 bases. V was clipped by 3 bases and J by 4 bases; unmatched bases: 12. CDR1 and CDR2 from the germline V gene are MGHDK and SYGVNS. The CDR3 totals 17 residues. The CDR3 DNA follows: TGTGCCAGCAGTGAGCCAGGGACAGGGTGGGATTTCTATGGCTACACCTTC. It encodes CASSEPGTGWDFYGYTF.

V is TRBV4-1 and J is TRBJ2-4; D gene ambiguous. There are 17 residues in the CDR3. Trimming shortened V by 3 bases and J by 0 bases, and 15 bases separated the two germline ends. Germline V CDR1 and CDR2: MGHRA, YSYEKL. CDR3 sequence (DNA): TGCGCCAGCAGCCACCCCCGAGAGCCCGTAGCCAAAAACATTCAGTACTTC. The encoded protein is CASSHPREPVAKNIQYF.

The V and J genes are TRBV7-9 and TRBJ2-5, with D perhaps TRBD1 (6 bases). The CDR3 spans 14 residues. Germline V lookup: CDR1 SEHNR, CDR2 FQNEAQ (reference sequence). Trimming pared 4 bases from V and 1 base from J, leaving 10 bases between. CDR3 loop: CASSSQGLQETQYF. The CDR3 DNA reads as TGTGCCAGCAGCTCACAGGGCCTCCAAGAGACCCAGTACTTC. The entire variable domain, with the rest obtained from reference TRBV7-9 and TRBJ2-5, is as follows: DTGVSQNPRHKITKRGQNVTFRCDPISEHNRLYWYRQTLGQGPEFLTYFQNEAQLEKSRLLSDRFSAERPKGSFSTLEIQRTEQGDSAMYLCASSSQGLQETQYFGPGTRLLVL.

The chain joins TRBV27 to TRBJ1-5; a possible D gene is TRBD1 (5 bases). The CDR3 loop spans 15 amino acids. Germline assignment: CDR1 MNHEY and CDR2 SMNVEV (reference sequence). Trimming left V 6 bases short and J 4 bases short, with 16 bases between. This CDR3 reads CASSRGGVLNQPQHF. CDR3 bases: TGTGCCAGCAGCCGGGGGGGGGTGTTGAATCAGCCCCAGCATTTT.

The chain recombines TRBV2 with TRBJ2-1, with 7 bases matching TRBD1. The CDR3 contains 14 residues. The germline gives CDR1 SNHLY, CDR2 FYNNEI. After removal of 7 bases from V and 4 bases from J, the junction contained 7 bases not matched to a gene. The CDR3 DNA follows: TGTGCCAGCACCGCAGGACAGGTTTACAATGAGCAGTTCTTC. Translation gives CASTAGQVYNEQFF.

This CDR3 reads CASSYSFGQGHTF. For the CDR3, the DNA is TGTGCCAGCAGTTACTCGTTCGGACAGGGCCACACCTTC. The genes are TRBV6-6 and TRBJ1-2, with TRBD1 matching 8 bases. The CDR3 consists of 13 residues. From germline, CDR1 is MNHNY and CDR2 SVGAGI (reference sequence). J lost 12 bases, V lost 0 bases, and 6 bases had no gene match.

This clone was found a few times. The chain links TRBV30 to TRBJ2-7; tentatively, D is TRBD1 (6 bases). There are 12 residues in the CDR3. V dropped 7 bases and J dropped 2 bases, with 12 bases sitting between them. Per the germline V gene, CDR1 is GTSNPN and CDR2 is SVGIG (reference sequence). Here the CDR3 reads CALDRGAYEQYF. CDR3 nucleotide sequence: TGTGCCTTGGACAGAGGAGCCTACGAGCAGTACTTC.

V gene TRBV29-1 combines with J gene TRBJ2-3; 7 bases match TRBD2. The CDR3 covers 16 residues. J was trimmed by 0 bases and V by 0 bases; bases with no gene match: 6. Germline V CDR1 and CDR2: SQVTM, ANQGSEA. CDR3 in amino acids: CSVEDQTSVSTDTQYF. As DNA, the CDR3 is TGCAGCGTTGAAGACCAAACTAGCGTTAGCACAGATACGCAGTATTTT.

In this sample, this clone turned up once. V usage is TRBV5-1 and J usage is TRBJ2-5; 8 bases line up with TRBD1. The J call could be wrong; TRBJ2-7 is a better fit for the DNA end. This CDR3 has 14 amino acids. Germline-derived CDR1 and CDR2 are SGHRS and YFSETQ. The CDR3 nucleotides read TGCGCCAGCACCCGGGACAGGAGCTCCTACGAGCAGTACTTC. It translates to CASTRDRSSYEQYF.

CDR3 in DNA: TGTGCCAGCAGTTACCTGACAGGGGTAGCGAACAATGAGCAGTTCTTC. Translated, it gives CASSYLTGVANNEQFF. J is TRBJ2-1 and V is TRBV6-5; 8 bases fit TRBD1. The germline CDR1 and CDR2 sequences are MNHEY and SVGAGI. The CDR3 sequence is 16 residues long. With V trimmed by 2 bases and J by 5 bases, 8 bases remained unmatched.

The sample holds one count of this clone. The CDR3 spells CASSPQHRGRTDTQYF. CDR3 nucleotides: TGTGCCAGCTCACCACAACACAGGGGGCGAACAGATACGCAGTATTTT. The V and J genes are TRBV18 and TRBJ2-3; TRBD1 matches at 9 bases. The J segment lost 3 bases and the V segment lost 1 base, leaving 5 bases of the junction unmatched. Germline CDR1 and CDR2: KGHSH and LQKENI. CDR3 length equals 16 residues.

This clone was found a few times. The gene calls are TRBV2 and TRBJ1-2; the D is unclear. V lost 5 bases to trimming and J lost 4 bases, with 20 bases between them. Looked up from germline, CDR1 is SNHLY and CDR2 is FYNNEI. This CDR3 has 16 amino acids. As DNA, the CDR3 is TGTGCCAGCAGTCAAGACGTTAGTACAGTCGGCTATGGCTACACCTTC. This encodes CASSQDVSTVGYGYTF. The variable domain in full, with the rest retrieved from reference TRBV2 and TRBJ1-2, is EPEVTQTPSHQVTQMGQEVILRCVPISNHLYFYWYRQILGQKVEFLVSFYNNEISEKSEIFDDQFSVERPDGSNFTLKIRSTKLEDSAMYFCASSQDVSTVGYGYTFGSGTRLTVV.

The rearrangement links TRBV2 to TRBJ2-7; 12 bases line up with TRBD2. The V gene end was trimmed by 6 bases and the J gene end by 3 bases; junction bases not matched to a gene: 9. There are 16 residues in the CDR3. Germline CDR1 SNHLY, CDR2 FYNNEI. CDR3 sequence: CASRRGLGLAGYEQYF. In DNA form, the CDR3 reads TGTGCCAGCAGGAGGGGGCTGGGACTAGCGGGCTACGAGCAGTACTTC.

The chain employs TRBV30 and TRBJ1-2, with 7 positions matching TRBD1. Losses at the gene ends were 2 bases for V and 3 bases for J; bases not matched to a gene: 9. Germline V gene data show CDR1 as GTSNPN and CDR2 as SVGIG (reference sequence). This CDR3 spans 15 amino acids. CDR3 sequence: CAWSNVGQGDYGYTF. CDR3 DNA sequence: TGTGCCTGGAGTAATGTGGGGCAGGGGGACTATGGCTACACCTTC.

This rearrangement joins TRBV7-9 to TRBJ2-1; D possibly corresponds to TRBD1 (7 bases). CDR1 and CDR2 (germline): SEHNR, FQNEAQ (reference sequence). This CDR3 comprises 13 residues. Trimming left V 5 bases short and J 10 bases short, with 15 bases between. The CDR3 reads CASSPLTGREQFF. CDR3 coding DNA: TGTGCCAGCAGCCCCCTGACAGGGAGGGAGCAGTTCTTC.

The genes are TRBV14 and TRBJ2-2; 10 bases line up with TRBD2. In germline, CDR1 is SGHDN, CDR2 FVKESK. Germline trimming cut 6 bases from V and 4 bases from J; bases unmatched to any gene: 17. The length of the CDR3 is 19 residues. The CDR3 loop reads CASRPRLASGGASTGELFF. CDR3 in DNA: TGTGCCAGCAGACCAAGATTGGCTAGCGGGGGAGCCAGCACCGGGGAGCTGTTTTTT. The whole variable domain, remainder taken from reference TRBV14 and TRBJ2-2, is EAGVTQFPSHSVIEKGQTVTLRCDPISGHDNLYWYRRVMGKEIKFLLHFVKESKQDESGMPNNRFLAERTGGTYSTLKVQPAELEDSGVYFCASRPRLASGGASTGELFFGEGSRLTVL.

The chain combines TRBV7-9 with TRBJ1-2; the match to TRBD1 covers 10 bases. CDR3 length: 18 residues. The germline V gene has CDR1 SEHNR and CDR2 FQNEAQ (reference sequence). V shed 1 base, J shed 8 bases, and the junction held 16 bases outside the gene matches. The DNA of the CDR3 is TGTGCCAGCAGCTTAGGCGGGGACAGGGGATCATTTCGGCAAGGCTACACCTTC. Translating gives CASSLGGDRGSFRQGYTF. The full variable domain, with the rest looked up from reference TRBV7-9 and TRBJ1-2, is DTGVSQNPRHKITKRGQNVTFRCDPISEHNRLYWYRQTLGQGPEFLTYFQNEAQLEKSRLLSDRFSAERPKGSFSTLEIQRTEQGDSAMYLCASSLGGDRGSFRQGYTFGSGTRLTVV.

The chain employs TRBV4-1 and TRBJ2-1; TRBD2 matches at 15 bases. Trimming took 2 bases from V and 12 from J; bases not matched to a gene: 14. This CDR3 has 18 residues. Germline V gene sequence: CDR1 MGHRA, CDR2 YSYEKL. The CDR3 DNA sequence: TGCGCCAGCAGCCAATCATCCCGGACTAGCGGGAGGGCAACACTGCAGTTCTTC. Protein: CASSQSSRTSGRATLQFF.

The chain links TRBV6-5 to TRBJ2-2; D unresolved. Germline V gene sequence: CDR1 MNHEY, CDR2 SVGAGI. Between the trimmed V and J ends, which lost 4 bases and 6 bases, there was a span of 9 bases. The CDR3 runs to 13 residues. The CDR3, as DNA: TGTGCCAGCAGTTTCGTCCTTCCCGGGGAGCTGTTTTTT. This sequence encodes CASSFVLPGELFF.

This rearrangement joins TRBV4-1 to TRBJ1-2; 7 nucleotides line up with TRBD1. CDR3 size: 15 residues. Trimming cost V 4 bases and J 4 bases; bases outside gene matches: 9. CDR1 is MGHRA and CDR2 is YSYEKL in the germline V gene. The CDR3 loop is CASSPRQGEAYGYTF. The CDR3 DNA reads as TGCGCCAGCAGCCCCCGACAGGGAGAGGCCTATGGCTACACCTTC.

This chain connects TRBV19 to TRBJ2-1; TRBD2 matches 7 bases. CDR1 is LNHDA and CDR2 is SQIVND in the germline V gene (reference sequence). The CDR3 runs 16 residues. Trimming took 7 bases from V and 0 from J; bases not matched to a gene: 9. In DNA, the CDR3 is TGTGCCAGTATTGCTAGCGGATCAAGCTCCTACAATGAGCAGTTCTTC. Protein: CASIASGSSSYNEQFF. Full variable domain (outside the CDR3, taken from reference TRBV19 and TRBJ2-1): DGGITQSPKYLFRKEGQNVTLSCEQNLNHDAMYWYRQDPGQGLRLIYYSQIVNDFQKGDIAEGYSVSREKKESFPLTVTSAQKNPTAFYLCASIASGSSSYNEQFFGPGTRLTVL.